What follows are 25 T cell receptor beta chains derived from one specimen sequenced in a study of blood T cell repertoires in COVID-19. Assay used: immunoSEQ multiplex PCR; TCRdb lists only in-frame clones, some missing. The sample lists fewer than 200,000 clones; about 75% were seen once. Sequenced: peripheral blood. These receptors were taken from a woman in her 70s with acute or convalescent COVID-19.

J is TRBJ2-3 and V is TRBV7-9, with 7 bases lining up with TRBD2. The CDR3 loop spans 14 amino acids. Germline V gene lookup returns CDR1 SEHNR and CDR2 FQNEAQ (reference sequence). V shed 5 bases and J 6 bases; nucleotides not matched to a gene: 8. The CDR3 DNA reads TGTGCCAGCAGCCCTCGCATGCGGGGGGATACGCAGTATTTT. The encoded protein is CASSPRMRGDTQYF.

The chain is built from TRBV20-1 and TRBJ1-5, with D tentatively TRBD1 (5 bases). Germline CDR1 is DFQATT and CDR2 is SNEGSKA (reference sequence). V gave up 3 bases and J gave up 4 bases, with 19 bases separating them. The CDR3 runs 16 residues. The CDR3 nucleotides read TGCAGTGCTAGTGACGCAGGGACTTTTGGGAATCAGCCCCAGCATTTT. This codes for CSASDAGTFGNQPQHF.

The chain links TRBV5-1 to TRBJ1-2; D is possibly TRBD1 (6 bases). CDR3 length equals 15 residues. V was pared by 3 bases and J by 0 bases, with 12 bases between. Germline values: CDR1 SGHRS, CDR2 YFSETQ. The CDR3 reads CASSSQGWANYGYTF. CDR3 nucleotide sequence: TGCGCCAGCAGCTCACAGGGTTGGGCTAACTATGGCTACACCTTC.

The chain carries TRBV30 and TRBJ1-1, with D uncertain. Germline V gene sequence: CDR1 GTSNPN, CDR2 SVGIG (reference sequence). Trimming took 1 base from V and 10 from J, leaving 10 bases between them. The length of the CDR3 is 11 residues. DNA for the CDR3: TGTGCCTGGAGTGCCCTAAATGTAGCTTTCTTT. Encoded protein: CAWSALNVAFF.

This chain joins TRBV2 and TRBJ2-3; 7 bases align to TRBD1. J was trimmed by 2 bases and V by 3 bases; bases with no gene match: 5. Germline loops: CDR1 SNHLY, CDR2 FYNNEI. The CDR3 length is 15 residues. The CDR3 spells CASSDQGGITDTQYF. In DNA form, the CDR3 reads TGTGCCAGCAGTGATCAAGGGGGCATCACAGATACGCAGTATTTT.

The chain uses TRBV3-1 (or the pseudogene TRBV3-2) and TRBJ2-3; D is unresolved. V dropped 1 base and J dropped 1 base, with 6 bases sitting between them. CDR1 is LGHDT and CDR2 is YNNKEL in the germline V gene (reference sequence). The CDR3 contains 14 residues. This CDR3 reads CASSQGLRTDTQYF. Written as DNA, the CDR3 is TGTGCCAGCAGCCAAGGACTTCGCACAGATACGCAGTATTTT.

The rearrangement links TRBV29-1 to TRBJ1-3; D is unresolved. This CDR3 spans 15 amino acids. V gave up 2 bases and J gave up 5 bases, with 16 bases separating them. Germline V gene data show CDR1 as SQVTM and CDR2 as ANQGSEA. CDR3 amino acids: CSVEPDEGARNTIYF. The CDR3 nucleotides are TGCAGCGTTGAACCCGACGAGGGAGCGAGAAACACCATATATTTT.

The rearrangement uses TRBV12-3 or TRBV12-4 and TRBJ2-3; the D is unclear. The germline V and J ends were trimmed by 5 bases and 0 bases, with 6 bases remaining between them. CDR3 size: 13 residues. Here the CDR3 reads CASSLSSTDTQYF. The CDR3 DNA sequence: TGTGCCAGCAGTCTTAGCAGCACAGATACGCAGTATTTT.

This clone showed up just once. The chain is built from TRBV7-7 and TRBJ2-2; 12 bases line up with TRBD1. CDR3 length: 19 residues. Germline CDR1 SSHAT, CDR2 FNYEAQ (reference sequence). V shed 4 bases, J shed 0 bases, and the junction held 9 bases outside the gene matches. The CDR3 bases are TGTGCCAGCAGCTCCGGCCCGGGGACAGGGGGCGCGAACACCGGGGAGCTGTTTTTT. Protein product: CASSSGPGTGGANTGELFF.

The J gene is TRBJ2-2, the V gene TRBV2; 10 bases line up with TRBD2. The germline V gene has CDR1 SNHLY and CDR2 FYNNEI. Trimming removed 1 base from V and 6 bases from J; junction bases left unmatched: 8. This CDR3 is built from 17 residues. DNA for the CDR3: TGTGCCAGCAGTGAAGGGATACTAGCGGGAAGGCCCGGGGAGCTGTTTTTT. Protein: CASSEGILAGRPGELFF.

The CDR3: CAIRPGQGRDEKLFF. The CDR3 region has the DNA TGTGCCATCAGACCAGGACAGGGTCGGGATGAAAAACTGTTTTTT. The J gene is TRBJ1-4, the V gene TRBV10-3, with TRBD1 matching 8 bases. CDR1 and CDR2 from the germline V gene are ENHRY and SYGVKD. J was trimmed by 6 bases and V by 6 bases; bases with no gene match: 9. The CDR3 sequence is 15 residues long.

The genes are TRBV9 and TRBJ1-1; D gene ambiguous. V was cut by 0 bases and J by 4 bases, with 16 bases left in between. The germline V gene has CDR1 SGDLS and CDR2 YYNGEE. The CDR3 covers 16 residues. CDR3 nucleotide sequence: TGTGCCAGCAGCGTAGAAATAGGAGGGAGTGGCACTGAAGCTTTCTTT. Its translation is CASSVEIGGSGTEAFF. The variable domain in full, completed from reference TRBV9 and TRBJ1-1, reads DSGVTQTPKHLITATGQRVTLRCSPRSGDLSVYWYQQSLDQGLQFLIQYYNGEERAKGNILERFSAQQFPDLHSELNLSSLELGDSALYFCASSVEIGGSGTEAFFGQGTRLTVV.

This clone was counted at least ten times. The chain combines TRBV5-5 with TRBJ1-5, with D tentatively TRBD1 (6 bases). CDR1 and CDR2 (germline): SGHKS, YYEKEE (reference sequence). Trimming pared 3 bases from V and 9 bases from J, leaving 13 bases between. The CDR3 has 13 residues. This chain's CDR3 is CASSSTGDGPQHF. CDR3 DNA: TGTGCCAGCAGCTCGACAGGTGACGGGCCCCAGCATTTT.

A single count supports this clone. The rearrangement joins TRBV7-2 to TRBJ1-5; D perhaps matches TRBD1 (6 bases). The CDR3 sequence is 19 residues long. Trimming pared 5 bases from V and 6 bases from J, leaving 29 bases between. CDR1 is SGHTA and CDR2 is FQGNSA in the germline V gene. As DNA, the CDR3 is TGTGCCAGCAGCCTTTTGGCGTGGCAGGGGCGATCTGATATTCAGCCCCAGCATTTT. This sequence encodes CASSLLAWQGRSDIQPQHF.

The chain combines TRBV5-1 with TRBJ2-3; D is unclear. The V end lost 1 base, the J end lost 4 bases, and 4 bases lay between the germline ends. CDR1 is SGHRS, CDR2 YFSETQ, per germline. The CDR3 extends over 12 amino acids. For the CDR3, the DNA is TGCGCCAGCAGCTTGCTTCCAGATACGCAGTATTTT. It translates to CASSLLPDTQYF.

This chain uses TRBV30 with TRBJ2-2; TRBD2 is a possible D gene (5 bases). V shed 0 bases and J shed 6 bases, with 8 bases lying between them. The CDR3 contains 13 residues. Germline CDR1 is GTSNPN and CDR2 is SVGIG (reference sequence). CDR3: CAWSVGEPGELFF. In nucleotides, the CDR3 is TGTGCCTGGAGTGTTGGGGAGCCCGGGGAGCTGTTTTTT. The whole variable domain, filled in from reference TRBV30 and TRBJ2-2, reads SQTIHQWPATLVQPVGSPLSLECTVEGTSNPNLYWYRQAAGRGLQLLFYSVGIGQISSEVPQNLSASRPQDRQFILSSKKLLLSDSGFYLCAWSVGEPGELFFGEGSRLTVL.

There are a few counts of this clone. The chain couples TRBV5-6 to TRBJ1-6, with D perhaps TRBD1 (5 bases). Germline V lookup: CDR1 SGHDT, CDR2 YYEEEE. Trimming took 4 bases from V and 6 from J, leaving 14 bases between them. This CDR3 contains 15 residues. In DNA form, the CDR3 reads TGTGCCAGCAGCACCCCGGGTGGGGCTAATTCACCCCTCCACTTT. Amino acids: CASSTPGGANSPLHF.

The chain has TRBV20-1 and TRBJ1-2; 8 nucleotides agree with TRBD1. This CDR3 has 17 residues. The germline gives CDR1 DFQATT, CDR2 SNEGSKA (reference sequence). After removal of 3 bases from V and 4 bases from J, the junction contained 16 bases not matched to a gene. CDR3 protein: CSASDPSVRTGIYGYTF. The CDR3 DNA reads TGCAGTGCTAGTGACCCATCTGTTCGGACAGGGATCTATGGCTACACCTTC.

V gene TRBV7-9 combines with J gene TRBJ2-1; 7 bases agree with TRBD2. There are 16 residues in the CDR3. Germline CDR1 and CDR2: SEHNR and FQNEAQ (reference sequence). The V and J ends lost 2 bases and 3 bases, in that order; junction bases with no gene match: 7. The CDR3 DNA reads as TGTGCCAGCAGCTTATTACTAGCGAACGTCTACAATGAGCAGTTCTTC. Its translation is CASSLLLANVYNEQFF.

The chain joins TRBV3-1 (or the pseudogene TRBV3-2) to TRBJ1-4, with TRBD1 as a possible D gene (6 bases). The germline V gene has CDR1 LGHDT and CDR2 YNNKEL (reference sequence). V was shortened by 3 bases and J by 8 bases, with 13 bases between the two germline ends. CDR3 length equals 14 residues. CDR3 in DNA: TGTGCCAGCAGCCATACAGGGTCTGGGGAAAAACTGTTTTTT. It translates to CASSHTGSGEKLFF.

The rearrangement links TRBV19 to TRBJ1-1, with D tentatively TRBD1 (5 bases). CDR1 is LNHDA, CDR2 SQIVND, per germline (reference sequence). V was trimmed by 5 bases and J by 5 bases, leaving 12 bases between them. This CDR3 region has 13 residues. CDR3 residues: CASSEARVTEAFF. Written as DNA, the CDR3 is TGTGCCAGTAGTGAGGCCAGGGTTACTGAAGCTTTCTTT.

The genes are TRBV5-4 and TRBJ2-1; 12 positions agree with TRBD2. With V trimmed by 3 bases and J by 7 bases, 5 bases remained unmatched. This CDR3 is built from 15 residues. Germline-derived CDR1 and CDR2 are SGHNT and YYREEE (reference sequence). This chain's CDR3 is CASSSLAGGPNEQFF. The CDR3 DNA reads TGTGCCAGCAGCTCCCTAGCGGGAGGGCCGAATGAGCAGTTCTTC. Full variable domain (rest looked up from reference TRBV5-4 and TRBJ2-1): ETGVTQSPTHLIKTRGQQVTLRCSSQSGHNTVSWYQQALGQGPQFIFQYYREEENGRGNFPPRFSGLQFPNYSSELNVNALELDDSALYLCASSSLAGGPNEQFFGPGTRLTVL.

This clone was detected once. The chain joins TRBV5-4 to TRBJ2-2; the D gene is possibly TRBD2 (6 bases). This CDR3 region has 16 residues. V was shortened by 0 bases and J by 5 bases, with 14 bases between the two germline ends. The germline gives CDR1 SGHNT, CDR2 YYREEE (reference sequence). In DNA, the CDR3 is TGTGCCAGCAGCTTGGAAAACCGAGGGAGGACCGGGGAGCTGTTTTTT. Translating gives CASSLENRGRTGELFF.

This CDR3 is CASSQSRGNTIYF. The CDR3 DNA reads TGTGCCAGTAGCCAGTCGCGGGGAAACACCATATATTTT. The V call is TRBV19, the J call TRBJ1-3; D not certain. Germline V gives CDR1 LNHDA, CDR2 SQIVND (reference sequence). The ends were cut back, 6 bases at V and 4 bases at J, with 10 bases in the middle. The CDR3 runs to 13 residues. Combining the CDR3 with reference TRBV19 and TRBJ1-3 gives the whole variable domain DGGITQSPKYLFRKEGQNVTLSCEQNLNHDAMYWYRQDPGQGLRLIYYSQIVNDFQKGDIAEGYSVSREKKESFPLTVTSAQKNPTAFYLCASSQSRGNTIYFGEGSWLTVV.

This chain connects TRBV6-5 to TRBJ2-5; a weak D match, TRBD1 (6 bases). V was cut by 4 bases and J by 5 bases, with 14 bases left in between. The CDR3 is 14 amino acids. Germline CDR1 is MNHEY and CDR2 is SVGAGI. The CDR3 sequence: CASSFPGTQETQYF. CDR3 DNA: TGTGCCAGCAGTTTTCCCGGGACACAGGAGACCCAGTACTTC.